The T cell receptor beta chain under discussion was sequenced for a study of T cell repertoires in cytomegalovirus infection. As for the study in general: Indications came from public TCR beta signatures; they pointed to CMV infection and to a matching HLA type. Study-level results: HLA-C-restricted CMV-specific TCR beta clonotypes were dominant in the ex vivo response. Totalled public TCR beta family frequency picked out people who carried CMV plus the relevant HLA.

One entry per CDR3 protein, called by TCRdb with MiXCR from the reads. The sample lists about 920,000 distinct CDR3 sequences, approximately 33% occurring once. Looked up from germline, CDR1 is SGHAT and CDR2 is FQNNGV. Germline trimming cut 4 bases from V and 2 bases from J; bases unmatched to any gene: 5. This CDR3 spans 15 amino acids. A remark on this clonotype: What it binds is not known.

This TCR was recovered from a human donor in good health (CMV status not recorded). Some clones in this sample may be carry-over from other donors' samples. The chain uses TRBV11-2 and TRBJ2-5; 9 bases are a match to TRBD1. The input for sequencing was cultured CD8+ T cells from PBMCs, taken from culture after CMV antigen stimulation. As DNA, the CDR3 is TGTGCCAGCAGCTACCGGACAGGGGAGCAAGAGACCCAGTACTTC. Amino acids: CASSYRTGEQETQYF.